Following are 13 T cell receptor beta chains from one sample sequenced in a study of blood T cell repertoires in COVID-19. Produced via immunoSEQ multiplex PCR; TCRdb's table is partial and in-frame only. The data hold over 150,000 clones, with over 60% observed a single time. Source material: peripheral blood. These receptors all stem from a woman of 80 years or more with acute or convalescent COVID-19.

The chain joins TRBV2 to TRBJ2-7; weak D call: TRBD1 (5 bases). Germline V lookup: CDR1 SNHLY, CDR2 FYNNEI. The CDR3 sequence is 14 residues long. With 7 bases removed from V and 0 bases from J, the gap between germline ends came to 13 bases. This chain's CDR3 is CASITGMSSYEQYF. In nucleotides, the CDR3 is TGTGCCAGCATTACAGGAATGAGCTCCTACGAGCAGTACTTC.

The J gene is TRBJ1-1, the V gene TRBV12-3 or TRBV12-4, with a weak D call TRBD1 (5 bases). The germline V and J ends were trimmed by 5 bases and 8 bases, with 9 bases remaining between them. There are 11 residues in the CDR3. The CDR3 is CASSPQEEAFF. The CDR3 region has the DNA TGTGCCAGCAGTCCACAGGAAGAAGCTTTCTTT.

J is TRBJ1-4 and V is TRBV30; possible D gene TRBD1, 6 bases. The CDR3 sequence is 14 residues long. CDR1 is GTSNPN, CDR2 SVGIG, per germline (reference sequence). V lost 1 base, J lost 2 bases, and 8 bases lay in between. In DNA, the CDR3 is TGTGCCTGGAGTGACGGACAGACTAATGAAAAACTGTTTTTT. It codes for CAWSDGQTNEKLFF.

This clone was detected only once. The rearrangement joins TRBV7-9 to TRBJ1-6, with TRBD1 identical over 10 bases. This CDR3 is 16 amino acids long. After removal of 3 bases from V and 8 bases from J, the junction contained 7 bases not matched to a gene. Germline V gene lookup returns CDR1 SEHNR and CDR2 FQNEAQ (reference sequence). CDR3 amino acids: CASSFGTGDGDSPLHF. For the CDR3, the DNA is TGTGCCAGCAGCTTCGGGACAGGGGACGGAGATTCACCCCTCCACTTT.

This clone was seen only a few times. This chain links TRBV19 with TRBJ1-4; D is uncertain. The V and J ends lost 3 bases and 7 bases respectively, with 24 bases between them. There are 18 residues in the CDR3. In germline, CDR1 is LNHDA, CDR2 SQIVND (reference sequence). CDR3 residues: CASSIGLGGGSSAEKLFF. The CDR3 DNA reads TGTGCCAGTAGTATCGGGCTGGGAGGAGGGAGTAGTGCTGAAAAACTGTTTTTT.

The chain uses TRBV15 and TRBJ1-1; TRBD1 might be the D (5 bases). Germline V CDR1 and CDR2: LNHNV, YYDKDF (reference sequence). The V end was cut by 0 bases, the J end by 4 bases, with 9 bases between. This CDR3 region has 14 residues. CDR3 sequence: CATSRDRVATEAFF. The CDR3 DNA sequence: TGTGCCACCAGCAGAGACAGGGTGGCCACTGAAGCTTTCTTT.

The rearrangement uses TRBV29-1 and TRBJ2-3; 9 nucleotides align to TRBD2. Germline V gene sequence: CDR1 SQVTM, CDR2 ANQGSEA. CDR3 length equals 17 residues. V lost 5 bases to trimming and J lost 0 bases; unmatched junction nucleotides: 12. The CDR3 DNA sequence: TGCAGCGTTCCTCAGACTAGCGGTCGTTTTAGCACAGATACGCAGTATTTT. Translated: CSVPQTSGRFSTDTQYF.

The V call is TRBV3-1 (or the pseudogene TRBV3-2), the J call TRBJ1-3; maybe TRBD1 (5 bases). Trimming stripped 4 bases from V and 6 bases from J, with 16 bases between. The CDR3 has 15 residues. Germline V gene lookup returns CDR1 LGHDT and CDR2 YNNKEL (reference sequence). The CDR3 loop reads CASSPPGGSKNTIYF. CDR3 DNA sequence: TGTGCCAGCAGCCCGCCGGGGGGGTCGAAAAACACCATATATTTT.

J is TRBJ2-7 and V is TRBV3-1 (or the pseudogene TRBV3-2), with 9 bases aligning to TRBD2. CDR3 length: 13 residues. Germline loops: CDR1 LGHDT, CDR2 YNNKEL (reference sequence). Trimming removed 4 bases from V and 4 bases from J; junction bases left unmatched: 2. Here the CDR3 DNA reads TGTGCCAGCAGCCCGAGCGGGAGGTACGAGCAGTACTTC. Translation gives CASSPSGRYEQYF.

The chain's CDR3 is CAWIPNRAEKLFF. The CDR3 nucleotides are TGTGCCTGGATTCCGAACAGGGCTGAAAAACTGTTTTTT. The genes are TRBV30 and TRBJ1-4, with D possibly matching TRBD1 (6 bases). Germline lookup yields CDR1 GTSNPN and CDR2 SVGIG (reference sequence). CDR3 length equals 13 residues. V lost 4 bases and J 7 bases, leaving 13 bases between the germline ends. Using reference TRBV30 and TRBJ1-4 for the parts outside the CDR3, the full variable domain is SQTIHQWPATLVQPVGSPLSLECTVEGTSNPNLYWYRQAAGRGLQLLFYSVGIGQISSEVPQNLSASRPQDRQFILSSKKLLLSDSGFYLCAWIPNRAEKLFFGSGTQLSVL.

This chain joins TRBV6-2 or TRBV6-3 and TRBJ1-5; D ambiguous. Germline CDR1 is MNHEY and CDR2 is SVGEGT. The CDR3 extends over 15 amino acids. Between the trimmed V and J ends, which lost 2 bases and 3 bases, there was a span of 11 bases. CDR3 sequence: CASSYLHSSNQPQHF. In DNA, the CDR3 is TGTGCCAGCAGTTACCTACACAGTTCCAATCAGCCCCAGCATTTT.

CDR3 nucleotides: TGTGCCAGCAGCCCCACAGGGGGCTACGAGCAGTACTTC. Translating gives CASSPTGGYEQYF. This chain uses TRBV7-9 with TRBJ2-7, with 8 bases aligning to TRBD1. Germline lookup yields CDR1 SEHNR and CDR2 FQNEAQ (reference sequence). The V gene end was trimmed by 5 bases and the J gene end by 3 bases; junction bases not matched to a gene: 3. This CDR3 spans 13 amino acids.

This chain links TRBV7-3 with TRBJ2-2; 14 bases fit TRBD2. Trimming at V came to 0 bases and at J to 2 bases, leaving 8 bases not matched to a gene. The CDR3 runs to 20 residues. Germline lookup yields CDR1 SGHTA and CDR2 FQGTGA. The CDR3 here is CASSLTGLAGVSLNTGELFF. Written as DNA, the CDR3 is TGTGCCAGCAGCTTAACGGGACTAGCGGGAGTTTCTTTAAACACCGGGGAGCTGTTTTTT. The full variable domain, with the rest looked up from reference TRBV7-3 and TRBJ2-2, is GAGVSQTPSNKVTEKGKYVELRCDPISGHTALYWYRQSLGQGPEFLIYFQGTGAADDSGLPNDRFFAVRPEGSVSTLKIQRTERGDSAVYLCASSLTGLAGVSLNTGELFFGEGSRLTVL.